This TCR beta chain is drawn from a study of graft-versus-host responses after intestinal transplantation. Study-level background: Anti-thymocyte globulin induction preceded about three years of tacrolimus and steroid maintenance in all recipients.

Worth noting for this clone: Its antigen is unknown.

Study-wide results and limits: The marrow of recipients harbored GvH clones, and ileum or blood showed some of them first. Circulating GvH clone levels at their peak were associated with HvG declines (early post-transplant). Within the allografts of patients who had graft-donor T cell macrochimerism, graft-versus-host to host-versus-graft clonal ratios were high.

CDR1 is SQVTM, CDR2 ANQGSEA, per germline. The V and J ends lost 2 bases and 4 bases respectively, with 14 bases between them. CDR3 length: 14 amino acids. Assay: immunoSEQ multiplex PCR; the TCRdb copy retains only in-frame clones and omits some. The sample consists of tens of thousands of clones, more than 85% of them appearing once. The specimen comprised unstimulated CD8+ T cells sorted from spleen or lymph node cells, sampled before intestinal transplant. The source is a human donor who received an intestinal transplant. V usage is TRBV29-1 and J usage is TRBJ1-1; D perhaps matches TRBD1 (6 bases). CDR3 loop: CSVEYQGTGTEAFF. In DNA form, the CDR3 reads TGCAGCGTTGAATATCAGGGGACGGGCACTGAAGCTTTCTTT.